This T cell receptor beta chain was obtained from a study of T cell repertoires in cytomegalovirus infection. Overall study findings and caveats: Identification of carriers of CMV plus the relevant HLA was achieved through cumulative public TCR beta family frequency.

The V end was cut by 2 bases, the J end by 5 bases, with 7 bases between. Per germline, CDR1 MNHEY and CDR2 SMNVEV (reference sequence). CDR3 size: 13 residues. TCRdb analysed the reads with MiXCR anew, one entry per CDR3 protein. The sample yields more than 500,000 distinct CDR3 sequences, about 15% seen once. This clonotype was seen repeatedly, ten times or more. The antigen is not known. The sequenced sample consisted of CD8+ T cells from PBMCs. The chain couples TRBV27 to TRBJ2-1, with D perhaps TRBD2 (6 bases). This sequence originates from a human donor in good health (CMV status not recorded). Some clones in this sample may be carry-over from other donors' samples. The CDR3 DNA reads TGTGCCAGCAGTTTAACTAGCAACAATGAGCAGTTCTTC. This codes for CASSLTSNNEQFF.